This TCR beta chain is drawn from a study of T cells in Graves' hyperthyroidism and ophthalmopathy. General observations from the study: Separation of ophthalmopathy from stable hyperthyroidism was achieved by a 13 V-J model. Blood held most thyroid clonotypes expanded above 0.001 frequency.

Amplification of TCR beta CDR3 regions was performed using RNA transcripts as template. TCR CDR3 regions were first amplified by RT-PCR with HTBI primers. TCRdb fed the multiplex PCR reads into MiXCR, producing one record per CDR3 protein. The table shows about 600,000 distinct CDR3 sequences, with more than 15% occurring only once. In the ophthalmopathy cohort, Clinical Activity Score was at least 3, NOSPECS grade at least 4, and duration under 3 months. J was trimmed by 7 bases and V by 3 bases; bases with no gene match: 4. Germline values: CDR1 SNHLY, CDR2 FYNNEI. The CDR3 runs 14 residues. This clonotype was observed at least ten times. The antigen remains unidentified.

The clonotype was recovered from a woman between 40 and 50 years old with Graves' ophthalmopathy. V is TRBV2 and J is TRBJ2-3, with 10 bases matching TRBD1. Specimen: blood. CDR3 DNA: TGTGCCAGCAGTGAGGGGGACAGGGGTTATACGCAGTATTTT. Amino acids: CASSEGDRGYTQYF. The entire variable domain, with the rest obtained from reference TRBV2 and TRBJ2-3, is as follows: EPEVTQTPSHQVTQMGQEVILRCVPISNHLYFYWYRQILGQKVEFLVSFYNNEISEKSEIFDDQFSVERPDGSNFTLKIRSTKLEDSAMYFCASSEGDRGYTQYFGPGTRLTVL.